The rows below give T cell receptor beta chains drawn from one sample of a study of shared clonotypes between healthy human individuals. Using immunoSEQ multiplex PCR, the repertoire was profiled, and TCRdb retains in-frame clones only, with some absent. The data show over a million clones, 97% to 99% seen once. Sequenced: naive CD4+ T cells sorted from blood. The source of these receptors is a man younger than 40 in good health. CDR3s include the opening cysteine and the closing phenylalanine or tryptophan. D genes are given only for firm matches. Only some rows state a clone size, as once, few, many or a class for expanded clones.

V gene	J gene	D gene	clone size	CDR3 protein	CDR3 DNA
TRBV5-1	TRBJ1-1	TRBD1	NA	CASSLIYRDRLNTEAFF	TGCGCCAGCAGCTTGATCTACCGGGACAGGCTGAACACTGAAGCTTTCTTT
TRBV19	TRBJ2-7	TRBD2	NA	CASGDPASGAYEQYF	TGTGCCAGTGGAGACCCGGCTAGCGGAGCCTACGAGCAGTACTTC
TRBV2	TRBJ1-5	TRBD1	NA	CASNQRQGGQPQHF	TGTGCCAGCAATCAGCGACAGGGGGGCCAGCCCCAGCATTTT
TRBV7-2	TRBJ2-7	TRBD2	NA	CASSLSLADSYEQYF	TGTGCCAGCAGCTTAAGTCTAGCGGACTCCTACGAGCAGTACTTC
TRBV19	TRBJ1-3	TRBD1	NA	CASSIPPGTGGNTIYF	TGTGCCAGTAGTATACCACCCGGGACAGGAGGAAACACCATATATTTT
TRBV18	TRBJ2-1	NA	NA	CASSFSSGVYNEQFF	TGTGCCAGCTCATTCTCGAGTGGGGTTTACAATGAGCAGTTCTTC
TRBV4-2	TRBJ1-5	NA	NA	CASSQAGNGGQPQHF	TGTGCCAGCAGCCAAGCCGGCAACGGCGGTCAGCCCCAGCATTTT
TRBV15	TRBJ1-4	NA	NA	CATSRDPIQAFNEKLFF	TGTGCCACCAGCAGAGATCCAATACAGGCCTTTAATGAAAAACTGTTTTTT
TRBV19	TRBJ2-7	TRBD1	NA	CASSITGDRGRSYEQYF	TGTGCCAGTAGTATCACGGGGGACAGGGGGCGTTCCTACGAGCAGTACTTC
TRBV7-2	TRBJ2-1	NA	NA	CASSLLRAVYNEQFF	TGTGCCAGCAGCTTACTCCGCGCCGTCTACAATGAGCAGTTCTTC
TRBV5-1	TRBJ2-7	NA	NA	CASSRTPAGEQYF	TGCGCCAGCAGCCGGACCCCCGCGGGCGAGCAGTACTTC
TRBV5-1	TRBJ1-2	TRBD1	NA	CASSFGQGAGGYTF	TGCGCCAGCAGCTTCGGACAGGGGGCGGGTGGCTACACCTTC
TRBV6-6	TRBJ1-1	NA	NA	CASSYPRGGANTEAFF	TGTGCCAGCAGTTACCCCAGAGGTGGAGCAAACACTGAAGCTTTCTTT
TRBV5-5	TRBJ2-7	NA	NA	CASSLDWLYYEQYF	TGTGCCAGCAGCTTGGATTGGCTTTACTACGAGCAGTACTTC
TRBV5-1	TRBJ2-7	NA	NA	CASSLEVSAYEQYF	TGCGCCAGCAGCTTGGAGGTCAGCGCCTACGAGCAGTACTTC
TRBV29-1	TRBJ1-3	NA	NA	CSVETLSGNTIYF	TGCAGCGTTGAAACGCTCTCTGGAAACACCATATATTTT
TRBV19	TRBJ1-5	NA	NA	CASSIRNRPSNQPQHF	TGTGCCAGTAGTATAAGAAACAGGCCCAGCAATCAGCCCCAGCATTTT
TRBV27	TRBJ2-7	NA	NA	CASSLQSSYEQYF	TGTGCCAGCAGTTTACAAAGCTCCTACGAGCAGTACTTC
TRBV29-1	TRBJ1-2	NA	NA	CSVGRTDYGYTF	TGCAGCGTTGGGCGGACAGACTATGGCTACACCTTC
TRBV9	TRBJ2-3	TRBD2	NA	CASSVATSGSTDTQYF	TGTGCCAGCAGCGTAGCGACTAGCGGCAGCACAGATACGCAGTATTTT
TRBV10-3	TRBJ2-3	TRBD2	NA	CAISDNGLVGAADTQYF	TGTGCCATCAGTGACAATGGACTAGTGGGAGCAGCAGATACGCAGTATTTT
TRBV7-6	TRBJ2-1	NA	NA	CASSRQGWDYNEQFF	TGTGCCAGCAGCCGTCAGGGCTGGGACTACAATGAGCAGTTCTTC
TRBV15	TRBJ1-3	TRBD1	NA	CATSNLGAQGAGNTIYF	TGTGCCACCAGCAACCTGGGGGCACAGGGGGCGGGAAACACCATATATTTT
TRBV7-8	TRBJ1-5	NA	once	CASRMGRVGNQPQHF	TGTGCCAGCAGAATGGGCAGGGTAGGCAATCAGCCCCAGCATTTT
TRBV5-1	TRBJ2-7	TRBD2	NA	CASTETLAGVFEQYF	TGCGCCAGTACGGAAACCCTAGCGGGAGTCTTCGAGCAGTACTTC
TRBV5-4	TRBJ1-4	TRBD1	NA	CASSWGQGIEEKLFF	TGTGCCAGCAGCTGGGGACAGGGGATAGAGGAAAAACTGTTTTTT